The 7 T cell receptor beta chains presented below share a single source sample, sequenced in a study of T cell responses to AZD1222 COVID-19 vaccine. Assay used: immunoSEQ multiplex PCR; TCRdb lists only in-frame clones, some missing. The data contain about 150,000 clones, around 91% of them singletons. The source material was peripheral blood, sampled on day 0 of AZD1222 vaccination. The receptors derive from an adult in good health.

This chain links TRBV5-4 with TRBJ2-1; D might be TRBD2 (7 bases). Germline V lookup: CDR1 SGHNT, CDR2 YYREEE (reference sequence). The CDR3 loop spans 15 amino acids. The V gene lost 2 bases and the J gene lost 12 bases, with 21 bases spanning the gap. CDR3: CASSFGTGGRYGQFF. CDR3 bases: TGTGCCAGCAGCTTCGGGACGGGGGGCCGGTATGGGCAGTTCTTC.

The rearrangement links TRBV27 to TRBJ2-1, with 10 bases that match TRBD2. The CDR3 loop spans 16 amino acids. From germline, CDR1 is MNHEY and CDR2 SMNVEV (reference sequence). With 6 bases clipped from V and 0 bases from J, the junction kept 5 bases outside the gene matches. CDR3: CASRISGRSSYNEQFF. CDR3 sequence (DNA): TGTGCCAGCAGGATTAGCGGGAGGAGCTCCTACAATGAGCAGTTCTTC.

This clone was detected only a few times. This chain uses TRBV6-2 or TRBV6-3 with TRBJ1-1; D might be TRBD1 (5 bases). V gave up 3 bases and J gave up 3 bases, with 8 bases separating them. Germline CDR1 MNHEY, CDR2 SVGEGT. The CDR3 totals 13 residues. The CDR3 DNA reads as TGTGCCAGCAGTTATTTGGGGCACACTGAAGCTTTCTTT. Protein sequence: CASSYLGHTEAFF.

This chain links TRBV6-1 with TRBJ2-5, with a possible D match to TRBD1 (5 bases). Looked up from germline, CDR1 is MNHNS and CDR2 is SASEGT. Trimming took 1 base from V and 2 from J, leaving 8 bases between them. The CDR3 totals 14 residues. The CDR3 sequence is CASSEGGRQETQYF. CDR3 in DNA: TGTGCCAGCAGTGAAGGGGGCAGACAAGAGACCCAGTACTTC.

The chain couples TRBV19 to TRBJ1-1, with D unclear. Looked up from germline, CDR1 is LNHDA and CDR2 is SQIVND (reference sequence). The CDR3 covers 13 residues. The V and J ends lost 2 bases and 2 bases respectively, with 6 bases between them. CDR3 in amino acids: CASSIMANTEAFF. The CDR3 bases are TGTGCCAGTAGTATAATGGCAAACACTGAAGCTTTCTTT.

This chain connects TRBV28 to TRBJ1-4, with a tentative D call TRBD1 (5 bases). CDR1 MDHEN and CDR2 SYDVKM come from the germline V gene. V was trimmed by 5 bases and J by 6 bases, leaving 10 bases between them. The CDR3 spans 13 residues. The CDR3, as DNA: TGTGCCAGCAGTCTAGGGGCGGATGAAAAACTGTTTTTT. Protein product: CASSLGADEKLFF.

This clone was detected only a few times. DNA for the CDR3: TGCGCCAGCAGCCAACTACTACCGGGACTAGCGGGAGATGACGACACCGGGGAGCTGTTTTTT. Its translation: CASSQLLPGLAGDDDTGELFF. This chain joins TRBV4-3 and TRBJ2-2, with 14 nucleotides matching TRBD2. This CDR3 is built from 21 residues. The ends lost 2 bases at V and 3 bases at J; junction bases unmatched: 14. CDR1 is LGHNA, CDR2 YSLEER, per germline.